These 21 T cell receptor beta chains came from one sample sequenced in a study of blood T cell repertoires in COVID-19. Method: immunoSEQ multiplex PCR; TCRdb's copy keeps in-frame clones and lacks some. The repertoire holds 40,000 to 55,000 clones, with almost 80% as singletons. Sequenced material: PBMCs or T cells enriched from blood (not recorded which). The receptors were sampled from a woman aged 50 to 60 with acute COVID-19.

The chain joins TRBV7-3 to TRBJ1-6; D gene uncertain. Per the germline V gene, CDR1 is SGHTA and CDR2 is FQGTGA. Trimming pared 3 bases from V and 9 bases from J, leaving 12 bases between. The CDR3 extends over 14 amino acids. The CDR3 is CASSFGHPGSPLHF. The DNA for the CDR3 is TGTGCCAGCAGCTTTGGCCACCCAGGTTCACCCCTCCACTTT.

The chain combines TRBV5-6 with TRBJ1-1; D call uncertain. Germline V gene data show CDR1 as SGHDT and CDR2 as YYEEEE. The ends were cut back, 2 bases at V and 10 bases at J, with 15 bases in the middle. CDR3 length: 13 amino acids. The CDR3 nucleotides read TGTGCCAGCAGCTTTTCGAGGGAGATAGGAGCTTTCTTT. It translates to CASSFSREIGAFF. Full variable domain (rest looked up from reference TRBV5-6 and TRBJ1-1): DAGVTQSPTHLIKTRGQQVTLRCSPKSGHDTVSWYQQALGQGPQFIFQYYEEEERQRGNFPDRFSGHQFPNYSSELNVNALLLGDSALYLCASSFSREIGAFFGQGTRLTVV.

V is TRBV28 and J is TRBJ1-2, with a tentative D call TRBD1 (5 bases). Germline CDR1 is MDHEN and CDR2 is SYDVKM. Trimming took off 2 bases at V and 8 bases at J, with 12 bases between the two ends. There are 13 residues in the CDR3. CDR3 in amino acids: CASSLGHALGYTF. CDR3 DNA: TGTGCCAGCAGTTTAGGACATGCTCTAGGCTACACCTTC.

With respect to this clone: Other DNA sequences in this specimen translate into the identical CDR3. CDR3 residues: CASSLAKQVINTEAFF. CDR3 in DNA: TGTGCCAGCAGCTTGGCCAAACAGGTGATTAACACTGAAGCTTTCTTT. This chain connects TRBV5-4 to TRBJ1-1; D is perhaps TRBD1 (5 bases). Germline V gives CDR1 SGHNT, CDR2 YYREEE (reference sequence). The CDR3 totals 16 residues. Trimming left V 0 bases short and J 2 bases short, with 14 bases between.

The J gene is TRBJ2-5, the V gene TRBV12-3 or TRBV12-4, with D possibly TRBD1 on 6 matching bases. The CDR3 is 13 amino acids. The V gene lost 5 bases and the J gene lost 2 bases, with 9 bases spanning the gap. The CDR3 bases are TGTGCCAGCAGTCGGACAGATCAAGAGACCCAGTACTTC. Protein sequence: CASSRTDQETQYF.

This clone was recorded once. This chain joins TRBV29-1 and TRBJ1-1; TRBD1 might be the D (5 bases). Germline-derived CDR1 and CDR2 are SQVTM and ANQGSEA. V was pared by 6 bases and J by 10 bases, with 21 bases between. The CDR3 runs 13 residues. This chain's CDR3 is CSVKRQTAIGAFF. The DNA of the CDR3 is TGCAGCGTCAAACGACAGACCGCGATTGGAGCTTTCTTT.

The V gene is TRBV18, the J gene TRBJ1-2, with D possibly matching TRBD1 (6 bases). V was clipped by 0 bases and J by 3 bases, with 14 bases between them. Germline V gives CDR1 KGHSH, CDR2 LQKENI. This CDR3 spans 16 amino acids. DNA of the CDR3: TGTGCCAGCTCACCACCCAGCACAGGGTTGCACTATGGCTACACCTTC. Protein product: CASSPPSTGLHYGYTF.

The J gene is TRBJ2-1, the V gene TRBV24-1; D gene unclear. V was trimmed by 7 bases and J by 0 bases, leaving 3 bases between them. The CDR3 loop spans 12 amino acids. Germline assignment: CDR1 KGHDR and CDR2 SFDVKD. The CDR3 nucleotides are TGTGCCACCAGGTACTCCTACAATGAGCAGTTCTTC. Translating it yields CATRYSYNEQFF.

The rearrangement uses TRBV19 and TRBJ1-5; TRBD1 agrees at 9 bases. Germline trimming cut 4 bases from V and 8 bases from J; bases unmatched to any gene: 9. CDR3 length equals 15 residues. CDR1 and CDR2 from the germline V gene are LNHDA and SQIVND (reference sequence). The CDR3 bases are TGTGCCAGTAGTAGGACAGGGGCCCGCCCTGAGCCCCAGCATTTT. As protein: CASSRTGARPEPQHF.

The V call is TRBV7-2, the J call TRBJ2-5; D is perhaps TRBD2 (7 bases). Trimming took 5 bases from V and 4 from J, leaving 14 bases between them. Germline CDR1 and CDR2: SGHTA and FQGNSA. This CDR3 has 14 amino acids. The CDR3 sequence is CASSQSGGAETQYF. The CDR3 coding sequence is TGTGCCAGCAGCCAAAGTGGGGGGGCAGAGACCCAGTACTTC. The full variable domain, in which reference TRBV7-2 and TRBJ2-5 provide the parts outside the CDR3, is GAGVSQSPSNKVTEKGKDVELRCDPISGHTALYWYRQSLGQGLEFLIYFQGNSAPDKSGLPSDRFSAERTGGSVSTLTIQRTQQEDSAVYLCASSQSGGAETQYFGPGTRLLVL.

The CDR3 loop reads CASSVGQGPQINTEAFF. In nucleotides, the CDR3 is TGTGCCAGCAGCGTAGGGCAGGGGCCCCAAATTAACACTGAAGCTTTCTTT. V usage is TRBV9 and J usage is TRBJ1-1, with TRBD1 as a possible D gene (6 bases). This CDR3 has 17 amino acids. V was cut by 0 bases and J by 2 bases, with 17 bases left in between. Germline CDR1 SGDLS, CDR2 YYNGEE.

The chain has TRBV7-2 and TRBJ2-1; perhaps TRBD2 as D (6 bases). Trimming removed 3 bases at V and 4 bases at J, with 16 bases between. Germline CDR1 reads SGHTA; CDR2 reads FQGNSA. The CDR3 has 16 residues. The CDR3 loop reads CASSFISGRSYNEQFF. The DNA of the CDR3 is TGTGCCAGCAGCTTTATATCGGGGAGGTCATACAATGAGCAGTTCTTC.

V usage is TRBV10-1 and J usage is TRBJ2-1, with 8 bases matching TRBD1. CDR1 is WNHNN, CDR2 SYGVQD, per germline (reference sequence). The V and J ends lost 2 bases and 2 bases, in that order; junction bases with no gene match: 5. This CDR3 has 16 amino acids. The CDR3 DNA follows: TGCGCCAGCAGTGAGACCCAGGGGGCGGCCTACAATGAGCAGTTCTTC. Amino acid sequence: CASSETQGAAYNEQFF.

The chain couples TRBV2 to TRBJ1-5; D ambiguous. Germline assignment: CDR1 SNHLY and CDR2 FYNNEI. V lost 4 bases, J lost 0 bases, and 7 bases lay in between. CDR3 length: 14 amino acids. CDR3 DNA sequence: TGTGCCAGCAGTGGAGGTTATAGCAATCAGCCCCAGCATTTT. Translation gives CASSGGYSNQPQHF.

The rearrangement uses TRBV5-1 and TRBJ2-6; D not certain. V shed 1 base and J shed 0 bases, with 11 bases lying between them. This CDR3 region has 17 residues. Germline V gives CDR1 SGHRS, CDR2 YFSETQ. DNA for the CDR3: TGCGCCAGCAGCTTGATCTGGCAGAACTCTGGGGCCAACGTCCTGACTTTC. This gives the protein CASSLIWQNSGANVLTF.

V usage is TRBV14 and J usage is TRBJ2-3; a possible D gene is TRBD1 (5 bases). Germline assignment: CDR1 SGHDN and CDR2 FVKESK. V lost 0 bases and J lost 14, with 15 bases in between. The CDR3 runs to 13 residues. The CDR3 region is CASSQDRGPTPYF. CDR3 sequence (DNA): TGTGCCAGCAGCCAAGATAGGGGCCCCACACCGTATTTT. Full variable domain (outside the CDR3, taken from reference TRBV14 and TRBJ2-3): EAGVTQFPSHSVIEKGQTVTLRCDPISGHDNLYWYRRVMGKEIKFLLHFVKESKQDESGMPNNRFLAERTGGTYSTLKVQPAELEDSGVYFCASSQDRGPTPYFGPGTRLTVL.

This CDR3 is CASTSGPSSYNEQFF. The CDR3 region has the DNA TGTGCCAGCACCAGCGGGCCAAGCTCCTACAATGAGCAGTTCTTC. The chain carries TRBV4-2 and TRBJ2-1, with a weak D call TRBD2 (6 bases). The CDR3 consists of 15 residues. Per germline, CDR1 LGHNA and CDR2 YNFKEQ. Between the trimmed V and J ends, which lost 7 bases and 0 bases, there was a span of 13 bases.

V gene TRBV12-3 or TRBV12-4 combines with J gene TRBJ2-7, with D tentatively TRBD1 (6 bases). The V gene lost 1 base and the J gene lost 2 bases, with 6 bases spanning the gap. The CDR3 loop spans 13 amino acids. The DNA for the CDR3 is TGTGCCAGCAGTTTAGGGGGGCCCTACGAGCAGTACTTC. This encodes CASSLGGPYEQYF.

This chain joins TRBV5-1 and TRBJ2-7; 7 bases map to TRBD1. CDR3 length: 13 residues. V gave up 2 bases and J gave up 4 bases; unmatched junction bases: 3. CDR1 and CDR2 from the germline V gene are SGHRS and YFSETQ. CDR3 amino acids: CASSFTGVYEQYF. CDR3 in DNA: TGCGCCAGCAGCTTCACAGGGGTGTACGAGCAGTACTTC.

The chain joins TRBV9 to TRBJ2-2; maybe TRBD2 (6 bases). The V gene lost 4 bases and the J gene lost 6 bases, with 19 bases spanning the gap. The length of the CDR3 is 16 residues. Germline CDR1 reads SGDLS; CDR2 reads YYNGEE. This chain's CDR3 is CASSLEGLPTAGELFF. For the CDR3, the DNA is TGTGCCAGCAGCCTAGAGGGACTTCCCACCGCCGGGGAGCTGTTTTTT.

V usage is TRBV18 and J usage is TRBJ1-2; D is unclear. Germline V CDR1 and CDR2: KGHSH, LQKENI. The CDR3 is 13 residues long. V was clipped by 5 bases and J by 4 bases, with 11 bases between them. The CDR3 coding sequence is TGTGCCAGCTCAGCCGGGGAGGCCTATGGCTACACCTTC. This sequence encodes CASSAGEAYGYTF.